The sequence of this TCR beta chain was determined in a study of T cells after yellow fever vaccination (dated by TCRdb to between 2017 and 2020). As for the study more broadly: The SMART-Seq v4 Ultra Low Input RNA kit was used to prepare libraries from fractions with low cell numbers. To follow T-cell clones before and after primary and booster YFV17D yellow fever vaccination, bulk TCR alpha and beta repertoires were sequenced over time. Two healthy male donors, one aged 18 to 29 and one aged 30 to 40 years, made up the cohort. Bulk PBMC replicates and cell subsets were isolated from blood drawn at multiple timepoints before and after both primary and secondary immunization. Broader findings and caveats from the paper: Most clones expanded after primary vaccination (almost 97% of CD4 and about 85% of CD8) were re-detected after the booster, suggesting that broad memory maintenance occurred. Because abundant contaminating clonotypes from the bulk population could be contained in FACS-sorted repertoires, computational filtering was required. Compared with the primary T-cell response, the secondary T-cell response was faster but weaker, reaching its peak on day 5 rather than on day 15. A small fraction of clonotypes showed up in both the CD4 and CD8 compartments, probably as a result of convergent recombination. Because only a couple of donors were included in the study, the extent to which the findings can be generalized is limited.

The intended sense of this specimen's treatment or condition label: live attenuated yellow fever vaccine strain. At every blood-draw timepoint, two biological replicates of bulk PBMCs were collected. PBMCs were isolated from peripheral blood using a standard Ficoll-Paque protocol. TriZol was used to extract RNA from bulk PBMCs, CD4 and CD8 fractions, and dextramer-positive and dextramer-negative fractions. On this clonotype: The antigen it recognizes is unknown. It has no much larger one-base neighbor in the sample; base qualities were not kept.

As encoded in the germline V gene, CDR1 is SNHLY while CDR2 is FYNNEI. V lost 10 bases and J lost 6 bases; the stretch between them is 19 bases long. Spanning cysteine to phenylalanine, the CDR3 consists of 14 amino acids. This entry keeps only the CDR3 DNA: 42 bases, framed from base 1. TCR cDNA was made using 5'RACE template switching, a step that added a universal primer site and unique molecular identifiers. Priming of cDNA synthesis was performed from both the TCR alpha and TCR beta constant segments. Libraries were amplified in two PCR steps, with sample barcodes and sequencing adapters added in the second step. Sequencing of the libraries was done on either Illumina HiSeq 2500 (2x100 bp) or NovaSeq (2x150 bp). On the authors' methods: MIGEC handled demultiplexing of reads and collapsing into UMI consensus sequences, while MiXCR performed V(D)J alignment. Clonotypes responding to the vaccine were identified with edgeR on replicate PBMC samples, with the criteria of FDR below 0.01 and a log2 fold change above 5 up to day 15. Each bulk clonotype received a CD4 or CD8 identity based on whether the sequenced CD4 or CD8 repertoire contained that clonotype at higher abundance. The public reads were reprocessed in TCRdb via fastp at Q25 and MiXCR, keeping in-frame beta chains. Rows matching on CDR3 protein sequence are summarized as one entry with the most common DNA and genes. These V and J calls derive from TCRdb rather than the authors' analysis. The sample contains some 600,000 distinct CDR3 sequences, 17% of them found a single time. Roughly 17% of the sample rests with the top ten.

This sample comprised PBMCs, obtained 5 days after the first yellow fever vaccination. The TCR originated in a man between 18 and 29 years old who received the YFV17D yellow fever vaccine. This chain is built from TRBV2 and TRBJ2-1; the D match is possibly TRBD1 or TRBD2, with 6 bases aligned in each. This receptor has the CDR3 CATGGGALLNEQFF. The nucleotide sequence is given as TGTGCCACCGGGGGCGGGGCCCTACTCAATGAGCAGTTCTTC.